This is a list of T cell receptor beta chains from one sample in a study of cytomegalovirus exposure and HLA in healthy donors. Assay used: immunoSEQ multiplex PCR; TCRdb lists only in-frame clones, some missing. In the table there are about 120,000 clones, approximately 80% of which are singletons. Material for sequencing was PBMCs. The origin of the receptors is a woman aged 40 to 50 in good health and CMV-seronegative. The CDR3 runs from the conserved cysteine through the conserved F or W. The D gene is left open where the match is weak. Some rows have no size entry. The others give once, few or many, or a class for an expanded clone.

TRBJ1-6	TRBD1	TRBV25-1	few	CASSTGGSSPLHF	TGTGCCAGCAGTACAGGGGGCAGTTCACCCCTCCACTTT
TRBJ1-6	.	TRBV7-8	.	CASSLGGNESPLHF	TGTGCCAGCAGCTTAGGGGGCAACGAGTCACCCCTCCACTTT
TRBJ2-3	.	TRBV15	.	CATSNRLGNTDTQYF	TGTGCCACCAGCAACAGATTAGGCAACACAGATACGCAGTATTTT
TRBJ2-5	.	TRBV9	.	CASSVEGGEETQYF	TGTGCCAGCAGCGTAGAGGGGGGGGAAGAGACCCAGTACTTC
TRBJ2-4	TRBD1	TRBV12-5	.	CASGLQGAQNIQYF	TGTGCTAGTGGTTTGCAGGGGGCCCAAAACATTCAGTACTTC
TRBJ2-2	.	TRBV21-1	.	CASSKGLAGANTGELFF	TGTGCCAGCAGCAAGGGACTAGCGGGGGCAAACACCGGGGAGCTGTTTTTT
TRBJ2-3	TRBD2	TRBV7-3	once	CASSPSLGGGSTDTQYF	TGTGCCAGCAGCCCAAGTTTGGGCGGGGGGAGCACAGATACGCAGTATTTT
TRBJ2-5	.	TRBV29-1	.	CSVEARGETQYF	TGCAGCGTTGAAGCCCGCGGGGAGACCCAGTACTTC
TRBJ1-1	TRBD1	TRBV5-1	.	CASSLVRTGDIPTEAFF	TGCGCCAGCAGCTTGGTTCGGACAGGCGATATCCCGACTGAAGCTTTCTTT
TRBJ2-1	TRBD2	TRBV7-9	.	CSSSLPSGGAGSEQFF	TGTTCCAGCAGCTTACCAAGCGGGGGGGCCGGGAGTGAGCAGTTCTTC
TRBJ2-3	TRBD2	TRBV19	.	CASSKLAGDVDTQYF	TGTGCCAGTAGTAAACTAGCGGGAGATGTAGATACGCAGTATTTT
TRBJ2-7	TRBD1	TRBV5-6	.	CASSLDSGGYEQYF	TGTGCCAGCAGCTTGGATTCAGGGGGCTACGAGCAGTACTTC
TRBJ1-5	.	TRBV5-8	.	CASSFFAFGTPSNQPQHF	TGTGCCAGCAGCTTTTTCGCTTTTGGGACACCTAGCAATCAGCCCCAGCATTTT
TRBJ1-3	.	TRBV28	.	CASRIRGASGNTIYF	TGTGCCAGCAGGATCCGCGGGGCCTCTGGAAACACCATATATTTT
TRBJ1-1	.	TRBV7-9	.	CSSSLGQIEAFF	TGTTCCAGCAGCTTAGGACAGATTGAAGCTTTCTTT
TRBJ2-7	TRBD2	TRBV2	.	CASRVLAGGRYEQYF	TGTGCCAGCAGGGTTCTAGCGGGGGGGCGGTACGAGCAGTACTTC
TRBJ1-1	TRBD1	TRBV5-4	.	CASSMTGGSTEAFF	TGTGCCAGCAGTATGACAGGGGGAAGCACTGAAGCTTTCTTT